This T cell receptor beta chain was identified in a study of identical twins. CDR1 is SGDLS, CDR2 YYNGEE, per germline. With 0 bases removed from V and 11 bases from J, the gap between germline ends came to 23 bases. The CDR3 is made up of 16 amino acids. TCRdb re-derived calls from the 5' RACE reads in MiXCR, one entry per CDR3 protein. The profile shows some 1,700,000 distinct CDR3 sequences, less than 35% of them singletons. As regards this clonotype: This may come from a read error, since a much larger clone is one base off.

This TCR was recovered from a newborn girl in good health. Sample: cord blood. The gene calls are TRBV9 and TRBJ2-5; TRBD2 might be the D (6 bases). The CDR3 bases are TGTGCCAGCAGCGTAGGATTGGACGGGGGTATGAATGAGCAGTACTTC. As protein: CASSVGLDGGMNEQYF.